This TCR beta chain was observed in a study of cytomegalovirus exposure and HLA in healthy donors. Study outcomes and limitations: TCR beta chains numbering more than 150 were designated cytomegalovirus-associated. Solely CMV serostatus was available to characterize immune exposure. Testing in vitro showed a few CMV-associated chains specific for CMV antigens. Earlier analysis yielded a pattern in which most TCR beta V segments were productive about 87% or about 30% of the time.

A word on this clone: Its matching antigen is unknown.

Per the germline V gene, CDR1 is PRHDT and CDR2 is FYEKMQ (reference sequence). This CDR3 is built from 15 residues. J lost 1 base, V lost 1 base, and 1 base had no gene match. 13 Jbeta primers and 60 Vbeta primers were used for the PCR. This table comes from immunoSEQ multiplex PCR, and its TCRdb copy is limited to in-frame clones, with some not included. In the table there are about 210,000 clones, roughly four fifths of which are singletons. The sample was PBMCs. The chain has TRBV13 and TRBJ2-3; the match to TRBD2 covers 8 bases. This sequence originates from a woman in her forties or fifties in good health and CMV-seropositive. DNA for the CDR3: TGTGCCAGCAGCTTAGCGGGGGGGCGCACAGATACGCAGTATTTT. As protein: CASSLAGGRTDTQYF.